This is a list of T cell receptor beta chains from one sample in a study of T cells expressing NK-cell markers. TCRdb re-called the 5' RACE reads; one entry per CDR3 protein, DNA not given. Reported are about 440,000 distinct CDR3 sequences; the ten largest clones contain 7.3%. Sequences were obtained from blood T cells: a sorted CD56 or NKG2C T cell subset, CD4+ or CD8+ T cells, or bulk PBMC T cells (not recorded which). The receptor source for this set is a woman aged 18-70 years in good health. Each CDR3 is given with its conserved first and last residue.

TRBJ1-1	TRBV20-1	CSAGTSLNTEAFF
TRBJ2-2	TRBV9	CASGTVAGSTGELFF
TRBJ2-1	TRBV7-2	CASSLMSSGRYNEQFF
TRBJ2-5	TRBV7-9	CASSLKGLETQYF
TRBJ1-1	TRBV7-2	CASSSGPVRTEAFF
TRBJ2-1	TRBV4-1	CASSQVGSGLNEQFF
TRBJ2-7	TRBV10-3	CAIRGAEKYEQYF
TRBJ2-1	TRBV29-1	CSEQSYNEQFF
TRBJ2-3	TRBV7-2	CASSPRGPTDTQYF
TRBJ2-1	TRBV21-1	CASSKLSEMRGVYNEQFF
TRBJ2-1	TRBV6-1	CASSQLAGRWNEQFF
TRBJ2-3	TRBV7-9	CASSSRTSGVTDTQYF
TRBJ2-7	TRBV5-1	CASSSQVSYEQYF
TRBJ2-1	TRBV7-2	CASSFGGQGVDEQFF
TRBJ2-1	TRBV5-4	CASSHLEGAYNEQFF
TRBJ1-3	TRBV29-1	CSVEVEVSGNTIYF
TRBJ1-2	TRBV5-1	CASSLNDRASYGYTF
TRBJ2-3	TRBV15	CATSRDLAAPTDTQYF
TRBJ1-2	TRBV10-3	CAISVSGDGYTF
TRBJ1-5	TRBV6-2/TRBV6-3	CASTEVGGPGQPQHF
TRBJ1-3	TRBV12-5	CASGLAGTEGNTIYF
TRBJ2-3	TRBV5-1	CASYPGGTTDTQYF
TRBJ2-2	TRBV5-1	CASSLQLARNKNTGELFF
TRBJ2-5	TRBV6-1	CASSGMTGGQETQYF
TRBJ2-7	TRBV3-1	CASSQDLVPEEQYF
TRBJ1-3	TRBV7-9	CASSSDNGNTIYF
TRBJ2-3	TRBV7-9	CASRWNSLHLNF